The entry that follows covers one T cell receptor beta chain sequence. Its target is not known. Trimming at V came to 3 bases and at J to 1 base, leaving 4 bases not matched to a gene. The germline gives CDR1 SGHDN, CDR2 FVKESK. The CDR3 length is 15 residues. Treatment was busulfan-fludarabine conditioning, a marrow graft, and cyclophosphamide on days +3 and +4. The record originates from a study of T cells after posttransplantation cyclophosphamide. Overall study results and limits: TRB clonality was highly associated with recipient CMV seropositivity and reactivation. TRB overlap between skin or GI tissue T cells and blood was limited. Donor-recipient repertoire similarity was low at 1-2 months, rising over year one.

The table came from immunoSEQ multiplex PCR; TCRdb's copy has only in-frame clones and leaves some out. The sample has tens of thousands of clones, approximately 78% seen once. The chain joins TRBV14 to TRBJ2-3; 7 bases line up with TRBD2. Specimen: CD4+ T cells sorted from blood, collected about 1,900 days after a stem cell transplant with posttransplant cyclophosphamide. The source is a female patient in her thirties or forties who received an allogeneic stem cell transplant from a related donor, was CMV-positive, and had no GVHD. Part of the T cell pool may stem from the graft donor. CDR3 nucleotide sequence: TGTGCCAGCAGCCATCGAAGCGGGGGCACAGATACGCAGTATTTT. It codes for CASSHRSGGTDTQYF.